This T cell receptor beta chain was obtained from a study of CD8+CD57+ T cells in acquired aplastic anemia. The germline V and J ends were trimmed by 1 base and 7 bases, with 8 bases remaining between them. Germline V gene lookup returns CDR1 SEHNR and CDR2 FQNEAQ (reference sequence). The CDR3 runs to 13 residues. Genomic DNA was employed as the template in profiling TCR beta VDJ and CDR3. TCRdb processed the reads anew with MiXCR; each CDR3 protein has one entry. The sample records 40,000 to 45,000 distinct CDR3 sequences, about 65% being singletons. V is TRBV7-9 and J is TRBJ2-1; D remains unclear. The receptor was isolated from a human donor in good health, serving as a control. The sample was sorted CD4+, CD8+, or CD8+CD57+ T cells (not recorded which) from PBMCs. The CDR3 DNA is TGTGCCAGCAGCTTAGTTCTCTCGAATGAGCAGTTCTTC. Translated, it gives CASSLVLSNEQFF.